The 26 T cell receptor beta chains presented below share a single source sample, sequenced in a study of identifying expanded T cells in peripheral blood. Only in-frame clones appear in the TCRdb table, and some are missing; sequencing was by immunoSEQ multiplex PCR. The sample consists of around 94,000 clones, more than 70% of them appearing once. The sample taken for sequencing was blood. These receptors all come from a person aged 18 to 75 in good health.

The chain combines TRBV4-2 with TRBJ1-5; no firm D call. The CDR3 length is 19 residues. V lost 4 bases and J lost 0, with 22 bases in between. CDR1 is LGHNA, CDR2 YNFKEQ, per germline. The CDR3 coding sequence is TGTGCCAGCAGCCCCCAAATCATACAGCACGGAAATAGCAATCAGCCCCAGCATTTT. Amino acid sequence: CASSPQIIQHGNSNQPQHF.

The CDR3 nucleotides are TGCAGCGTTGATAGCGGGGTAGATGAGCAGTACTTC. Amino acid sequence: CSVDSGVDEQYF. The gene calls are TRBV29-1 and TRBJ2-7; 8 bases are a match to TRBD2. This CDR3 spans 12 amino acids. Germline V lookup: CDR1 SQVTM, CDR2 ANQGSEA. Germline trimming cut 3 bases from V and 7 bases from J; bases unmatched to any gene: 5.

V is TRBV5-1 and J is TRBJ2-1; possible D gene TRBD1, 6 bases. Trimming shortened V by 2 bases and J by 7 bases, and 13 bases separated the two germline ends. There are 14 residues in the CDR3. Germline V gene data show CDR1 as SGHRS and CDR2 as YFSETQ. CDR3 region: CASSLRLQGNEQFF. CDR3 coding DNA: TGCGCCAGCAGCTTAAGATTGCAGGGGAATGAGCAGTTCTTC. The full variable domain, completed using reference TRBV5-1 and TRBJ2-1, is KAGVTQTPRYLIKTRGQQVTLSCSPISGHRSVSWYQQTPGQGLQFLFEYFSETQRNKGNFPGRFSGRQFSNSRSEMNVSTLELGDSALYLCASSLRLQGNEQFFGPGTRLTVL.

The chain uses TRBV4-3 and TRBJ2-1, with D possibly being TRBD2 (6 bases). The germline V and J ends were trimmed by 0 bases and 2 bases, with 8 bases remaining between them. This CDR3 comprises 15 residues. Germline V gene lookup returns CDR1 LGHNA and CDR2 YSLEER. CDR3 coding DNA: TGCGCCAGCAGCCAAGAGGGGAGGACCTACAATGAGCAGTTCTTC. It encodes CASSQEGRTYNEQFF.

The genes are TRBV15 and TRBJ2-5; a weak D match, TRBD1 (5 bases). Trimming stripped 1 base from V and 5 bases from J, with 17 bases between. The CDR3 is made up of 16 amino acids. CDR1 and CDR2 from the germline V gene are LNHNV and YYDKDF (reference sequence). The CDR3 nucleotides are TGTGCCACCAGCAGAGGGGCCGCCAGGGCGGAGGAGACCCAGTACTTC. It encodes CATSRGAARAEETQYF. The whole variable domain, remainder taken from reference TRBV15 and TRBJ2-5, is DAMVIQNPRYQVTQFGKPVTLSCSQTLNHNVMYWYQQKSSQAPKLLFHYYDKDFNNEADTPDNFQSRRPNTSFCFLDIRSPGLGDTAMYLCATSRGAARAEETQYFGPGTRLLVL.

The chain joins TRBV28 to TRBJ1-5; the match to TRBD1 covers 10 bases. Germline-derived CDR1 and CDR2 are MDHEN and SYDVKM. CDR3 length equals 15 residues. CDR3 loop: CASWDRGESNQPQHF. The CDR3 bases are TGTGCAAGCTGGGACAGGGGAGAAAGCAATCAGCCCCAGCATTTT. The full variable domain, completed using reference TRBV28 and TRBJ1-5, is DVKVTQSSRYLVKRTGEKVFLECVQDMDHENMFWYRQDPGLGLRLIYFSYDVKMKEKGDIPEGYSVSREKKERFSLILESASTNQTSMYLCASWDRGESNQPQHFGDGTRLSIL.

The chain is built from TRBV9 and TRBJ2-7; TRBD2 is a possible D gene (6 bases). The V gene lost 0 bases and the J gene lost 2 bases, with 18 bases spanning the gap. The length of the CDR3 is 17 residues. In germline, CDR1 is SGDLS, CDR2 YYNGEE. The CDR3 DNA reads as TGTGCCAGCAGCGTAGACGCGGGATCAAGCCTAGCCTACGAGCAGTACTTC. The encoded protein is CASSVDAGSSLAYEQYF. The full variable domain, rest sourced from reference TRBV9 and TRBJ2-7, is DSGVTQTPKHLITATGQRVTLRCSPRSGDLSVYWYQQSLDQGLQFLIQYYNGEERAKGNILERFSAQQFPDLHSELNLSSLELGDSALYFCASSVDAGSSLAYEQYFGPGTRLTVT.

CDR3 loop: CASSRGGYEQYF. The CDR3 DNA is TGTGCCAGCAGCCGGGGGGGTTACGAGCAGTACTTC. The V gene is TRBV28, the J gene TRBJ2-7; TRBD2 matches at 8 bases. The CDR3 totals 12 residues. With 6 bases clipped from V and 4 bases from J, the junction kept 2 bases outside the gene matches. The germline V gene encodes CDR1 MDHEN and CDR2 SYDVKM.

The chain recombines TRBV19 with TRBJ2-5, with a possible D match to TRBD2 (5 bases). Looked up from germline, CDR1 is LNHDA and CDR2 is SQIVND (reference sequence). V lost 3 bases and J lost 4, with 15 bases in between. The CDR3 is 15 residues long. Here the CDR3 DNA reads TGTGCCAGTAGTATGGTCCCGCGGGCGGGAGAGACCCAGTACTTC. This gives the protein CASSMVPRAGETQYF.

The chain joins TRBV7-8 to TRBJ1-1; D might be TRBD1 (5 bases). The CDR3 sequence is 15 residues long. Germline CDR1 and CDR2: SGHVS and FQNEAQ. V was cut by 3 bases and J by 3 bases, with 14 bases left in between. The CDR3 protein is CASSFSGSIDTEAFF. CDR3 DNA sequence: TGTGCCAGCAGCTTCTCAGGGTCTATCGACACTGAAGCTTTCTTT.

V gene TRBV7-9 combines with J gene TRBJ1-3; no clear D gene. The length of the CDR3 is 14 residues. V was trimmed by 5 bases and J by 0 bases, leaving 8 bases between them. CDR1 and CDR2 (germline): SEHNR, FQNEAQ (reference sequence). CDR3 sequence: CASSQANSGNTIYF. CDR3 bases: TGTGCCAGCAGCCAGGCAAACTCTGGAAACACCATATATTTT.

V is TRBV6-1 and J is TRBJ1-3; D gene ambiguous. V was pared by 6 bases and J by 8 bases, with 14 bases between. This CDR3 comprises 13 residues. Germline assignment: CDR1 MNHNS and CDR2 SASEGT. The CDR3 region is CASSRVRVDTIYF. The CDR3 DNA sequence: TGTGCCAGCAGCCGGGTTCGGGTTGACACCATATATTTT.

The gene calls are TRBV18 and TRBJ2-5; tentatively, D is TRBD2 (7 bases). Germline V gene sequence: CDR1 KGHSH, CDR2 LQKENI. Trimming left V 3 bases short and J 2 bases short, with 19 bases between. The CDR3 totals 17 residues. CDR3 nucleotide sequence: TGTGCCAGCTCACCGCGGCTTCGGGGGGCGAGGCAAGAGACCCAGTACTTC. It codes for CASSPRLRGARQETQYF. The variable domain in full, completed from reference TRBV18 and TRBJ2-5, reads NAGVMQNPRHLVRRRGQEARLRCSPMKGHSHVYWYRQLPEEGLKFMVYLQKENIIDESGMPKERFSAEFPKEGPSILRIQQVVRGDSAAYFCASSPRLRGARQETQYFGPGTRLLVL.

V usage is TRBV11-3 and J usage is TRBJ2-7; D may be TRBD1 (6 bases). V was clipped by 5 bases and J by 6 bases, with 17 bases between them. The CDR3 runs 14 residues. In germline, CDR1 is SGHNT, CDR2 YENEEA. Here the CDR3 reads CASSPQGPSGEQYF. In DNA form, the CDR3 reads TGTGCCAGCAGCCCACAGGGCCCGTCGGGCGAGCAGTACTTC. The complete variable domain, with remaining parts taken from reference TRBV11-3 and TRBJ2-7, reads EAGVVQSPRYKIIEKKQPVAFWCNPISGHNTLYWYLQNLGQGPELLIRYENEEAVDDSQLPKDRFSAERLKGVDSTLKIQPAELGDSAVYLCASSPQGPSGEQYFGPGTRLTVT.

This sequence joins TRBV6-6 and TRBJ2-7, with 10 positions matching TRBD2. V was pared by 3 bases and J by 5 bases, with 10 bases of the junction left unmatched. This CDR3 contains 16 residues. The germline V gene encodes CDR1 MNHNY and CDR2 SVGAGI (reference sequence). CDR3 bases: TGTGCCAGCAGTTATAACGACCTTGGACTAGCGGACGAGCAGTACTTC. Its protein product is CASSYNDLGLADEQYF.

V gene TRBV5-1 combines with J gene TRBJ2-2; the D gene is possibly TRBD2 (6 bases). The CDR3 covers 16 residues. Germline values: CDR1 SGHRS, CDR2 YFSETQ. V was clipped by 7 bases and J by 1 base, with 17 bases between them. This chain's CDR3 is CASSGLYALNTGELFF. CDR3 DNA sequence: TGCGCCAGCTCGGGACTTTATGCGTTGAACACCGGGGAGCTGTTTTTT.

The chain has TRBV7-2 and TRBJ2-7; 7 nucleotides align to TRBD1. The CDR3 totals 15 residues. The germline V gene encodes CDR1 SGHTA and CDR2 FQGNSA. The J segment lost 2 bases and the V segment lost 1 base, leaving 5 bases of the junction unmatched. The CDR3 sequence: CASSLGGQGAYEQYF. In nucleotides, the CDR3 is TGTGCCAGCAGCTTAGGAGGGCAGGGGGCCTACGAGCAGTACTTC. The full variable domain, completed using reference TRBV7-2 and TRBJ2-7, is GAGVSQSPSNKVTEKGKDVELRCDPISGHTALYWYRQSLGQGLEFLIYFQGNSAPDKSGLPSDRFSAERTGGSVSTLTIQRTQQEDSAVYLCASSLGGQGAYEQYFGPGTRLTVT.

The V and J genes are TRBV5-1 and TRBJ1-2; 10 positions match TRBD1. The CDR3 runs to 14 residues. The trim removed 4 bases at V and 6 bases at J, leaving 6 bases unmatched. Germline CDR1 reads SGHRS; CDR2 reads YFSETQ. In DNA, the CDR3 is TGCGCCAGCAGCGGTGGGACAGGGGAGGATGGCTACACCTTC. Its translation: CASSGGTGEDGYTF.

J is TRBJ1-5 and V is TRBV4-2; tentative D call: TRBD1 (6 bases). The CDR3 covers 16 residues. The V and J ends lost 1 base and 3 bases respectively, with 13 bases between them. Germline V gives CDR1 LGHNA, CDR2 YNFKEQ. The DNA for the CDR3 is TGTGCCAGCAGCCAAGGGAGGGGGGGGCCCAATCAGCCCCAGCATTTT. Amino acid sequence: CASSQGRGGPNQPQHF.

This clone was detected only once. The rearrangement links TRBV5-6 to TRBJ2-5, with unresolved D. V was trimmed by 1 base and J by 3 bases, leaving 10 bases between them. Looked up from germline, CDR1 is SGHDT and CDR2 is YYEEEE. CDR3 length: 14 residues. DNA for the CDR3: TGTGCCAGCAGCTTGTGGTTCCAGAAAGAGACCCAGTACTTC. Protein product: CASSLWFQKETQYF.

The V gene is TRBV28, the J gene TRBJ2-7; D unclear. The CDR3 loop spans 11 amino acids. Trimming removed 2 bases from V and 8 bases from J, with 7 bases in between. Germline V gene sequence: CDR1 MDHEN, CDR2 SYDVKM. The CDR3 nucleotides read TGTGCCAGCAGTTTAGGTTATCAGCAGTACTTC. Protein: CASSLGYQQYF.

This clone showed up just once. The chain couples TRBV27 to TRBJ1-1, with D uncertain. The CDR3 consists of 16 residues. CDR1 MNHEY and CDR2 SMNVEV come from the germline V gene (reference sequence). V was pared by 2 bases and J by 0 bases, with 13 bases between. CDR3 nucleotide sequence: TGTGCCAGCAGTTTAAACTTTGCGACGCTGAACACTGAAGCTTTCTTT. Protein: CASSLNFATLNTEAFF.

V gene TRBV4-1 combines with J gene TRBJ2-5; either TRBD1 or TRBD2 may fit D (5 bases each). The germline V gene has CDR1 MGHRA and CDR2 YSYEKL. The CDR3 is 15 amino acids. The germline V and J ends were trimmed by 6 bases and 1 base, with 15 bases remaining between them. CDR3 loop: CASSWGSGRQETQYF. In DNA, the CDR3 is TGCGCCAGCAGTTGGGGATCGGGACGCCAAGAGACCCAGTACTTC.

The V call is TRBV4-1, the J call TRBJ2-2, with unresolved D. Germline V CDR1 and CDR2: MGHRA, YSYEKL. Trimming shortened V by 1 base and J by 1 base, and 7 bases separated the two germline ends. There are 15 residues in the CDR3. The CDR3 loop reads CASSQVGLNTGELFF. The CDR3 coding sequence is TGCGCCAGCAGCCAAGTAGGTCTGAACACCGGGGAGCTGTTTTTT.

V gene TRBV28 combines with J gene TRBJ1-1; 10 bases agree with TRBD1. The germline CDR1 and CDR2 sequences are MDHEN and SYDVKM. There are 13 residues in the CDR3. V dropped 7 bases and J dropped 3; count of bases not matched to a gene: 2. The chain's CDR3 is CASIGTGDTEAFF. As DNA, the CDR3 is TGTGCCAGCATCGGGACAGGGGACACTGAAGCTTTCTTT.

The rearrangement joins TRBV11-2 to TRBJ2-5; tentative D call: TRBD1 (7 bases). V lost 5 bases and J lost 5, with 18 bases in between. There are 15 residues in the CDR3. Germline loops: CDR1 SGHAT, CDR2 FQNNGV. The CDR3 spells CASSINRGGGETQYF. The CDR3 bases are TGTGCCAGCAGCATAAACAGGGGAGGCGGCGAGACCCAGTACTTC.